Listed below are T cell receptor beta chains from one sample, sequenced in a study of identical twins. TCRdb re-called the 5' RACE reads with MiXCR, one entry per CDR3 protein. Found here are 500,000 to 550,000 distinct CDR3 sequences, roughly 21% of them singletons; the top ten hold roughly 0.9%. The sample also formed part of further work on T cells expressing NK-cell markers.

Input material: CD4+ T cells sorted from blood. These TCRs come from a woman between 18 and 29 years old in good health. The CDR3 runs from the conserved cysteine through the conserved F or W. Fields, in order: D gene, V gene, J gene, clone size, CDR3 protein, CDR3 DNA. The D gene is left open where the match is weak. Clone size is stated in some rows and not others, as once, few, many or a class when expanded.

-	TRBV14	TRBJ1-1	few	CASSHQGYLAEAFF	TGTGCCAGCAGCCACCAGGGCTATCTAGCTGAAGCTTTCTTT
-	TRBV20-1	TRBJ2-3	-	CSAQAASTDTQYF	TGCAGTGCTCAAGCGGCCAGCACAGATACGCAGTATTTT
-	TRBV7-9	TRBJ2-7	-	CASSPPRDPGPYEQYF	TGTGCCAGCAGCCCTCCCCGGGACCCCGGGCCCTACGAGCAGTACTTC
TRBD1	TRBV29-1	TRBJ1-1	few	CSANRGLNTEAFF	TGCAGCGCTAACAGGGGGCTGAACACTGAAGCTTTCTTT
-	TRBV10-2	TRBJ2-3	few	CASSDVGRSTDTQYF	TGCGCCAGCAGTGATGTCGGCCGTAGCACAGATACGCAGTATTTT
TRBD1	TRBV7-6	TRBJ2-2	few	CASSGQAVKGELFF	TGTGCCAGCAGCGGACAGGCGGTAAAAGGGGAGCTGTTTTTT
-	TRBV4-3	TRBJ2-6	few	CASSQEASSGANVLTF	TGCGCCAGCAGCCAAGAGGCGAGCTCTGGGGCCAACGTCCTGACTTTC
-	TRBV6-1	TRBJ2-3	few	CASSRRSSTDTQYF	TGTGCCAGCAGTCGACGATCGAGCACAGATACGCAGTATTTT
TRBD2	TRBV4-2	TRBJ2-3	-	CASSLGLAGEDTQYF	TGTGCCAGCAGCCTGGGACTAGCGGGGGAAGATACGCAGTATTTT
-	TRBV11-2	TRBJ1-2	few	CASSSLWGSDLYGYTF	TGTGCCAGCAGCTCCCTATGGGGATCCGACTTGTATGGCTACACCTTC
TRBD2	TRBV27	TRBJ2-1	-	CASSRRAGDQTGEQFF	TGTGCCAGCAGTAGGCGAGCGGGGGACCAGACGGGTGAGCAGTTCTTC
-	TRBV20-1	TRBJ2-5	few	CSVPTAGTQYF	TGCAGTGTTCCGACCGCCGGGACCCAGTACTTC
-	TRBV9	TRBJ1-1	-	CASSVEGRTNTEAFF	TGTGCCAGCAGCGTAGAGGGCAGGACCAACACTGAAGCTTTCTTT
-	TRBV6-1	TRBJ2-1	-	CASSGTVGYNEQFF	TGTGCCAGCAGTGGCACGGTAGGCTACAATGAGCAGTTCTTC
-	TRBV6-6	TRBJ2-3	-	CASSRISDTQYF	TGTGCCAGCAGCAGAATTTCAGATACGCAGTATTTT
-	TRBV2	TRBJ2-3	-	CASKGGRQSDTQYF	TGTGCCAGCAAGGGGGGACGGCAGTCGGATACGCAGTATTTT
-	TRBV20-1	TRBJ2-5	-	CSAAWGQETQYF	TGCAGCGCGGCCTGGGGCCAAGAGACCCAGTACTTC
-	TRBV12-3/TRBV12-4	TRBJ2-3	few	CASSLGPRVDTQYF	TGTGCCAGCAGTTTAGGGCCGAGGGTGGATACGCAGTATTTT
-	TRBV6-5	TRBJ2-5	few	CASSYSVSTHGKLQETQYF	TGTGCCAGCAGTTACTCGGTTTCCACTCACGGAAAGTTACAAGAGACCCAGTACTTC
-	TRBV6-1	TRBJ1-1	-	CASSSLRARNTEAFF	TGTGCCAGCAGTAGCCTCAGGGCAAGGAACACTGAAGCTTTCTTT
-	TRBV12-3/TRBV12-4	TRBJ1-5	many	CASSKPGGQPQHF	TGTGCCAGCAGTAAACCCGGAGGACAGCCCCAGCATTTT
TRBD1	TRBV29-1	TRBJ1-2	-	CSVKGAGQSLWGGYTF	TGCAGCGTTAAGGGAGCGGGACAGAGCCTCTGGGGCGGCTACACCTTC
TRBD2	TRBV10-3	TRBJ2-2	-	CAISPSGMPAGELFF	TGTGCCATCAGCCCCAGCGGGATGCCCGCCGGGGAGCTGTTTTTT
-	TRBV2	TRBJ1-1	-	CASRVEKRNTEAFF	TGTGCCAGCAGGGTGGAGAAGCGGAACACTGAAGCTTTCTTT